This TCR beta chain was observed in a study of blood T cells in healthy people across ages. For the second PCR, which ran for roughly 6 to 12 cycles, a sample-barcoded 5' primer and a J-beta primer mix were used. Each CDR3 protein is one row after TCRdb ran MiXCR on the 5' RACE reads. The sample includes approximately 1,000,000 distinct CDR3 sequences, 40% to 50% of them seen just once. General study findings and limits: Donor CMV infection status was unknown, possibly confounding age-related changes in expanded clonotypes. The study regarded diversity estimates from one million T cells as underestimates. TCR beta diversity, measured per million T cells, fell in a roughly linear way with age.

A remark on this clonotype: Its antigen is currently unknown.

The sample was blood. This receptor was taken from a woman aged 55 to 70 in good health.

Here the CDR3 reads CASSSWTGNTEAFF. CDR3 bases: TGTGCCAGCAGCTCTTGGACGGGGAACACTGAAGCTTTCTTT. V and J are TRBV7-9 and TRBJ1-1; D not resolved. V lost 4 bases and J 1 base, leaving 10 bases between the germline ends. Germline assignment: CDR1 SEHNR and CDR2 FQNEAQ (reference sequence). CDR3 size: 14 residues.